This passage covers 27 T cell receptor beta chains from one sample sequenced in a study of blood T cells in healthy people across ages. Combining a sample-barcoded 5' primer with a J-beta primer mix, a second PCR ran for roughly 7 to 12 cycles. TCRdb redid the calling of the 5' RACE reads with MiXCR, one entry per CDR3 protein. Among some 670,000 distinct CDR3 sequences listed, roughly half were seen once. Input material: blood. Receptors were obtained from a woman aged 80 or over in good health.

The table lists this clonotype with many counts. The rearrangement uses TRBV4-1 and TRBJ2-1; perhaps TRBD2 as D (5 bases). Germline values: CDR1 MGHRA, CDR2 YSYEKL. The CDR3 is made up of 14 amino acids. V was pared by 1 base and J by 5 bases, with 9 bases between. CDR3 sequence: CASSQAAANNEQFF. DNA of the CDR3: TGCGCCAGCAGCCAAGCAGCGGCTAACAATGAGCAGTTCTTC.

Turning to this clonotype: A read error is possible here, since a much larger clone lies one base away. The chain couples TRBV9 to TRBJ2-5; D is uncertain. Germline values: CDR1 SGDLS, CDR2 YYNGEE. V was trimmed by 0 bases and J by 2 bases, leaving 8 bases between them. The CDR3 extends over 14 amino acids. The CDR3 loop is CASSVGVAQETQYF. As DNA, the CDR3 is TGTGCCAGCAGCGTAGGTGTCGCGCAAGAGACCCAGTACTTC.

This clonotype was counted between two and nine times. J is TRBJ2-3 and V is TRBV12-3 or TRBV12-4, with D maybe TRBD1 (5 bases). This CDR3 is built from 15 residues. The germline V and J ends were trimmed by 3 bases and 4 bases, with 14 bases remaining between them. DNA of the CDR3: TGTGCCAGCAGTTTTGTAGGGGCTTGGGCAGATACGCAGTATTTT. This translates into CASSFVGAWADTQYF.

This clonotype was seen once. J is TRBJ2-5 and V is TRBV28; tentative D call: TRBD1 (5 bases). The CDR3 consists of 18 residues. Germline-derived CDR1 and CDR2 are MDHEN and SYDVKM. Trimming shortened V by 6 bases and J by 1 base, and 24 bases separated the two germline ends. DNA for the CDR3: TGTGCCAGCAGCTTAGTTTTGAGATCCGGACACAGCCAAGAGACCCAGTACTTC. It yields the protein CASSLVLRSGHSQETQYF.

As to this clonotype: This may come from a read error, since a much larger clone is one base off. This chain joins TRBV28 and TRBJ2-7; possible D gene TRBD2, 6 bases. V was clipped by 5 bases and J by 7 bases, with 18 bases between them. The CDR3 runs to 14 residues. The germline gives CDR1 MDHEN, CDR2 SYDVKM. CDR3 nucleotide sequence: TGTGCCAGCAGTATGGGACTTACTTACAATGAGCAGTACTTC. Translation: CASSMGLTYNEQYF.

This clonotype has just a few counts. The chain is built from TRBV10-3 and TRBJ2-5; TRBD1 matches 7 bases. The CDR3 is 15 residues long. The ends lost 6 bases at V and 3 bases at J; junction bases unmatched: 10. Germline V gene lookup returns CDR1 ENHRY and CDR2 SYGVKD. The CDR3 DNA sequence: TGTGCCATCAGCCATCAGGGACAGCCGGAAGAGACCCAGTACTTC. It yields the protein CAISHQGQPEETQYF.

The chain is built from TRBV20-1 and TRBJ2-5, with D possibly TRBD2 on 6 matching bases. The CDR3 sequence is 13 residues long. CDR1 and CDR2 (germline): DFQATT, SNEGSKA (reference sequence). Between the trimmed V and J ends, which lost 0 bases and 4 bases, there was a span of 9 bases. The CDR3 is CSARDTSTETQYF. The DNA for the CDR3 is TGCAGTGCTAGAGATACTAGCACAGAGACCCAGTACTTC.

The J gene is TRBJ2-3, the V gene TRBV10-3; D may be TRBD2 (6 bases). This CDR3 region has 16 residues. Germline CDR1 is ENHRY and CDR2 is SYGVKD. V gave up 4 bases and J gave up 3 bases, with 17 bases separating them. Here the CDR3 reads CAISVLAQWETDTQYF. Here the CDR3 DNA reads TGTGCCATCAGTGTACTAGCCCAATGGGAGACAGATACGCAGTATTTT.

V is TRBV7-2 and J is TRBJ1-4, with TRBD1 identical over 11 bases. The CDR3 extends over 16 amino acids. The junction had 2 bases not matched to a gene; V was cut back by 1 base and J by 4 bases. CDR1 and CDR2 from the germline V gene are SGHTA and FQGNSA. The CDR3 is CASSLVGTGGNEKLFF. The CDR3 nucleotides read TGTGCCAGCAGCTTAGTTGGGACAGGGGGTAATGAAAAACTGTTTTTT.

About this clonotype itself: Just one base apart from a much larger clone, this may be a read error. V is TRBV29-1 and J is TRBJ2-1; unclear D gene. V was clipped by 7 bases and J by 4 bases, with 17 bases between them. The CDR3 has 14 amino acids. CDR1 is SQVTM, CDR2 ANQGSEA, per germline. CDR3 protein: CSADSATYYNEQFF. CDR3 DNA: TGCAGCGCTGACTCAGCGACCTATTACAATGAGCAGTTCTTC.

The sample holds many counts of this clonotype. The chain links TRBV5-1 to TRBJ2-5; D perhaps matches TRBD1 (6 bases). Trimming took off 4 bases at V and 5 bases at J, with 15 bases between the two ends. There are 14 residues in the CDR3. Germline assignment: CDR1 SGHRS and CDR2 YFSETQ. The CDR3 bases are TGCGCCAGCAGCGAGACAGGCCCCGGGGAGACCCAGTACTTC. Its protein product is CASSETGPGETQYF. The entire variable domain, with the rest obtained from reference TRBV5-1 and TRBJ2-5, is as follows: KAGVTQTPRYLIKTRGQQVTLSCSPISGHRSVSWYQQTPGQGLQFLFEYFSETQRNKGNFPGRFSGRQFSNSRSEMNVSTLELGDSALYLCASSETGPGETQYFGPGTRLLVL.

A single count supports this clonotype. The rearrangement links TRBV27 to TRBJ2-3, with D perhaps matching TRBD2 (5 bases). V was trimmed by 7 bases and J by 14 bases, leaving 19 bases between them. The CDR3 spans 12 residues. The germline gives CDR1 MNHEY, CDR2 SMNVEV (reference sequence). CDR3 residues: CASMPEAGGRYF. Here the CDR3 DNA reads TGTGCCAGCATGCCGGAGGCAGGCGGGCGGTATTTT.

This clonotype was seen repeatedly, ten times or more. This rearrangement joins TRBV11-3 to TRBJ2-1; 9 bases map to TRBD1. CDR3 length: 16 amino acids. J lost 7 bases, V lost 0 bases, and 7 bases had no gene match. CDR1 SGHNT and CDR2 YENEEA come from the germline V gene. Here the CDR3 DNA reads TGTGCCAGCAGCTTAGATGGGACAGGGAGTATGAATGAGCAGTTCTTC. Translation: CASSLDGTGSMNEQFF.

J is TRBJ2-7 and V is TRBV3-1, with D possibly being TRBD1 or TRBD2 (5 bases each). From germline, CDR1 is LGHDT and CDR2 YNNKEL (reference sequence). V gave up 3 bases and J gave up 5 bases, with 11 bases separating them. The CDR3 contains 13 residues. The chain's CDR3 is CASSHGDLHEQYF. The DNA for the CDR3 is TGTGCCAGCAGCCATGGGGACCTTCACGAGCAGTACTTC.

This clonotype came up a few times. This sequence joins TRBV9 and TRBJ2-1; D gene unclear. This CDR3 is built from 14 residues. Germline CDR1 reads SGDLS; CDR2 reads YYNGEE. The V gene lost 0 bases and the J gene lost 7 bases, with 11 bases spanning the gap. CDR3 sequence reads: CASSVVGSGNEQFF. As DNA, the CDR3 is TGTGCCAGCAGCGTAGTGGGTTCCGGGAATGAGCAGTTCTTC.

At least ten counts were recorded for this clonotype. The gene calls are TRBV9 and TRBJ2-1; D may be TRBD1 (6 bases). Germline lookup yields CDR1 SGDLS and CDR2 YYNGEE. CDR3 length: 15 residues. The V gene lost 1 base and the J gene lost 3 bases, with 11 bases spanning the gap. CDR3 region: CASSVKGEYYNEQFF. In DNA form, the CDR3 reads TGTGCCAGCAGCGTAAAGGGGGAGTACTACAATGAGCAGTTCTTC. Full variable domain (missing parts from reference TRBV9 and TRBJ2-1): DSGVTQTPKHLITATGQRVTLRCSPRSGDLSVYWYQQSLDQGLQFLIQYYNGEERAKGNILERFSAQQFPDLHSELNLSSLELGDSALYFCASSVKGEYYNEQFFGPGTRLTVL.

This chain uses TRBV7-2 with TRBJ2-7; no reliable D call. Germline CDR1 and CDR2: SGHTA and FQGNSA. The CDR3 is made up of 16 amino acids. V gave up 5 bases and J gave up 7 bases, with 24 bases separating them. The CDR3 nucleotides read TGTGCCAGCAGCCTAGGGCCTGGTCCCATCAACAATGAGCAGTACTTC. Protein product: CASSLGPGPINNEQYF.

Many counts were recorded for this clonotype. The chain joins TRBV28 to TRBJ2-3, with 13 bases identical to TRBD2. CDR1 MDHEN and CDR2 SYDVKM come from the germline V gene. The V gene end was trimmed by 5 bases and the J gene end by 4 bases; junction bases not matched to a gene: 0. CDR3 size: 14 residues. The CDR3, as DNA: TGTGCCAGCAGTGGGACTAGCGGGGCAGATACGCAGTATTTT. Translated: CASSGTSGADTQYF.

The chain carries TRBV25-1 and TRBJ2-1; 7 positions agree with TRBD1. V dropped 6 bases and J dropped 7; count of bases not matched to a gene: 9. Germline CDR1 is MGHDK and CDR2 is SYGVNS. This CDR3 has 14 residues. This CDR3 reads CASSHPTGANEQFF. CDR3 nucleotide sequence: TGTGCCAGCAGCCATCCTACAGGGGCTAATGAGCAGTTCTTC. Based on the CDR3 plus reference TRBV25-1 and TRBJ2-1, the full variable domain is EADIYQTPRYLVIGTGKKITLECSQTMGHDKMYWYQQDPGMELHLIHYSYGVNSTEKGDLSSESTVSRIRTEHFPLTLESARPSHTSQYLCASSHPTGANEQFFGPGTRLTVL.

The sample holds many counts of this clonotype. The chain has TRBV4-1 and TRBJ2-3; D remains ambiguous. CDR3 length: 15 residues. The germline V and J ends were trimmed by 1 base and 3 bases, with 11 bases remaining between them. CDR1 and CDR2 (germline): MGHRA, YSYEKL. For the CDR3, the DNA is TGCGCCAGCAGCCAAGGCTGGATTCGGACAGATACGCAGTATTTT. Translating it yields CASSQGWIRTDTQYF.

This clonotype was counted a few times. V usage is TRBV28 and J usage is TRBJ1-6, with no clear D. Looked up from germline, CDR1 is MDHEN and CDR2 is SYDVKM. With 6 bases removed from V and 7 bases from J, the gap between germline ends came to 13 bases. This CDR3 contains 14 residues. The CDR3 protein is CASRWGYQNSPLHF. The CDR3 nucleotides read TGTGCCAGCAGGTGGGGTTATCAGAATTCACCCCTCCACTTT.

The sample holds many counts of this clonotype. The J gene is TRBJ2-6, the V gene TRBV5-1; no clear D gene. The V and J ends lost 4 bases and 4 bases respectively, with 21 bases between them. The CDR3 sequence is 18 residues long. Germline V gene lookup returns CDR1 SGHRS and CDR2 YFSETQ. The CDR3 DNA follows: TGCGCCAGCAGCAGGCGACCAGGAGACGAGGCGGGGGCCAACGTCCTGACTTTC. Encoded protein: CASSRRPGDEAGANVLTF.

This clonotype was found a few times. The V call is TRBV5-6, the J call TRBJ1-1; TRBD1 matches 9 bases. The junction had 12 bases not matched to a gene; V was cut back by 2 bases and J by 4 bases. Germline V gene lookup returns CDR1 SGHDT and CDR2 YYEEEE. The CDR3 runs 17 residues. The CDR3 protein is CASSFSGTGRLGTEAFF. The CDR3 DNA reads TGTGCCAGCAGCTTTTCCGGGACAGGGCGGTTGGGCACTGAAGCTTTCTTT.

This chain uses TRBV29-1 with TRBJ2-1, with a tentative D call TRBD2 (7 bases). This CDR3 spans 16 amino acids. Trimming left V 0 bases short and J 4 bases short, with 16 bases between. Looked up from germline, CDR1 is SQVTM and CDR2 is ANQGSEA. In nucleotides, the CDR3 is TGCAGCGTTGAAGACCCCGAGGGGGGGCCTTACAATGAGCAGTTCTTC. It yields the protein CSVEDPEGGPYNEQFF.

This sequence joins TRBV28 and TRBJ2-5; D could derive from TRBD1 or TRBD2 (5 bases each). The germline V and J ends were trimmed by 3 bases and 3 bases, with 11 bases remaining between them. Germline V gene lookup returns CDR1 MDHEN and CDR2 SYDVKM. The CDR3 loop spans 14 amino acids. The DNA of the CDR3 is TGTGCCAGCAGTTTCGAGGGGTATGAAGAGACCCAGTACTTC. This gives the protein CASSFEGYEETQYF.

The CDR3 is CASSGGQGGDTEAFF. The CDR3 DNA sequence: TGTGCCAGCAGTGGGGGACAGGGAGGGGACACTGAAGCTTTCTTT. The chain employs TRBV12-3 or TRBV12-4 and TRBJ1-1, with 9 positions matching TRBD1. The CDR3 consists of 15 residues. J was trimmed by 3 bases and V by 5 bases; bases with no gene match: 7.

CDR3 nucleotides: TGTGCCATCAGTGACGATGGACAGGGAGGCTATGGCTACACCTTC. This gives the protein CAISDDGQGGYGYTF. This rearrangement joins TRBV10-3 to TRBJ1-2; 8 nucleotides align to TRBD1. V lost 3 bases, J lost 4 bases, and 7 bases stayed unmatched. The CDR3 consists of 15 residues. Germline assignment: CDR1 ENHRY and CDR2 SYGVKD.